The TCR beta chain under discussion was sequenced for a study of blood T cell repertoires in COVID-19. Study information: Acute and convalescent COVID-19 samples came from the United States, Italy and Spain. In each case, the material was cDNA or gDNA derived from T cells, B-cell-depleted T cells, or PBMCs.

Losses at the gene ends were 6 bases for V and 6 bases for J; bases not matched to a gene: 5. In germline, CDR1 is LGHNT, CDR2 FRNRAP. CDR3 length: 14 residues. This clone was seen a few times. Original handling: From reference gene primer amplification, estimates of nucleated cell counts were derived. The repertoire was sequenced with immunoSEQ multiplex PCR; TCRdb's copy has only in-frame clones and lacks some. That table gives V, J and clone size, and the DNA gave D and trimming. The sample gives around 260,000 clones, 85% of which show up once; about an eighth is in the top ten. Sequencing was carried out using peripheral blood. The chain recombines TRBV12-5 with TRBJ2-1; the match to TRBD2 covers 10 bases. This clonotype was obtained from a human donor in a cohort sampled during active COVID-19. CDR3 sequence: CASGSLAGPNEQFF. The CDR3, as DNA: TGTGCTAGTGGGTCACTAGCGGGACCCAATGAGCAGTTCTTC. Complete variable domain (other parts from reference TRBV12-5 and TRBJ2-1): DARVTQTPRHKVTEMGQEVTMRCQPILGHNTVFWYRQTMMQGLELLAYFRNRAPLDDSGMPKDRFSAEMPDATLATLKIQPSEPRDSAVYFCASGSLAGPNEQFFGPGTRLTVL.